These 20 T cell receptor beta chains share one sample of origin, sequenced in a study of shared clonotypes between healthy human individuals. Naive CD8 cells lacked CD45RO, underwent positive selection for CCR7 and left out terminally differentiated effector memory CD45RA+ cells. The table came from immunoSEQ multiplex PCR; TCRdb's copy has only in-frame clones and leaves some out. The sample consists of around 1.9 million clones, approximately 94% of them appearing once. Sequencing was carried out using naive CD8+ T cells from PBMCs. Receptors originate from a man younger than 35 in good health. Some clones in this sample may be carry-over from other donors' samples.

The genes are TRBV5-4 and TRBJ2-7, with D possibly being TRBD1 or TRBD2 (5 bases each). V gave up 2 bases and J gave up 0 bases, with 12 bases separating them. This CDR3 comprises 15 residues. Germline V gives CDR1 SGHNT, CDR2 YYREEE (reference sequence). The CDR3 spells CASSFQRGDSYEQYF. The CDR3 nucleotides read TGTGCCAGCAGCTTTCAGAGAGGGGACTCCTACGAGCAGTACTTC.

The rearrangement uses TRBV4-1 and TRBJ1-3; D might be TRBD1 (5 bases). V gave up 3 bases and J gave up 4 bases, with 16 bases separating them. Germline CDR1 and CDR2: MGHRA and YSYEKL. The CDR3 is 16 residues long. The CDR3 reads CASSHVGLKDGNTIYF. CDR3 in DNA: TGCGCCAGCAGCCACGTGGGGCTAAAGGACGGAAACACCATATATTTT.

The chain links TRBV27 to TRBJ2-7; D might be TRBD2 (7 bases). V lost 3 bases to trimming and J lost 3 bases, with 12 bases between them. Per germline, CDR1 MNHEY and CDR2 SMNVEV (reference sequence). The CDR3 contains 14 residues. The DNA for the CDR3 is TGTGCCAGCAGTTTTGCGGGGGCAAACTACGAGCAGTACTTC. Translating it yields CASSFAGANYEQYF.

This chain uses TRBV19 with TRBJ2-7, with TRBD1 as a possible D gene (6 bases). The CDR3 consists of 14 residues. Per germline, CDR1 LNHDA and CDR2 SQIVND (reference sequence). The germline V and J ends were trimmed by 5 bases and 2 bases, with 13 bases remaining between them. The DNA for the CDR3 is TGTGCCAGTAGTCCAGGACAGAAGGCCTACGAGCAGTACTTC. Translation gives CASSPGQKAYEQYF.

The CDR3 nucleotides are TGTGCCAGCAGTTTAATAGAGGACAGGCTCTCCTACAATGAGCAGTTCTTC. Translation gives CASSLIEDRLSYNEQFF. The chain couples TRBV28 to TRBJ2-1; 7 bases match TRBD1. Germline values: CDR1 MDHEN, CDR2 SYDVKM. This CDR3 contains 17 residues. V dropped 2 bases and J dropped 0; count of bases not matched to a gene: 7. The whole variable domain, filled in from reference TRBV28 and TRBJ2-1, reads DVKVTQSSRYLVKRTGEKVFLECVQDMDHENMFWYRQDPGLGLRLIYFSYDVKMKEKGDIPEGYSVSREKKERFSLILESASTNQTSMYLCASSLIEDRLSYNEQFFGPGTRLTVL.

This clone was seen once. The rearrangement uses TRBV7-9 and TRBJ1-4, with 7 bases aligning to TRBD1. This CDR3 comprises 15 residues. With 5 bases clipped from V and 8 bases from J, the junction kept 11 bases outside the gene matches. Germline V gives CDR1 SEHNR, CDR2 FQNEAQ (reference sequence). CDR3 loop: CASSQGGDKVEKLFF. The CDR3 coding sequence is TGTGCCAGCAGCCAGGGGGGAGACAAAGTGGAAAAACTGTTTTTT. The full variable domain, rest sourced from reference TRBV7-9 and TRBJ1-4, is DTGVSQNPRHKITKRGQNVTFRCDPISEHNRLYWYRQTLGQGPEFLTYFQNEAQLEKSRLLSDRFSAERPKGSFSTLEIQRTEQGDSAMYLCASSQGGDKVEKLFFGSGTQLSVL.

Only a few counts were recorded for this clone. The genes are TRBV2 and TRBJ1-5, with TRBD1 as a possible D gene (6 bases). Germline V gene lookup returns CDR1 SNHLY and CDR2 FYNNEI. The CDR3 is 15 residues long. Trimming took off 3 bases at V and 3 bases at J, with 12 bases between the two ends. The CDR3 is CASSDLDRLNQPQHF. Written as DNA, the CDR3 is TGTGCCAGCAGTGACTTGGACAGACTCAATCAGCCCCAGCATTTT.

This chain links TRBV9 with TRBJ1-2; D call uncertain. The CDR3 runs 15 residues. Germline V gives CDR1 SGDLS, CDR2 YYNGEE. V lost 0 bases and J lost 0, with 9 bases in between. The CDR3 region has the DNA TGTGCCAGCAGCGTAGCTCCACAGCCTAACTATGGCTACACCTTC. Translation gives CASSVAPQPNYGYTF.

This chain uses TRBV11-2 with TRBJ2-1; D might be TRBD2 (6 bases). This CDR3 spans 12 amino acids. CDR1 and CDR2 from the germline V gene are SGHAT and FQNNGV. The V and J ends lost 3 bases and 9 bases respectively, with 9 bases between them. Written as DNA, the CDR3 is TGTGCCAGCAGCTTTAGCGGTCCTGAGCAGTTCTTC. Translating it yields CASSFSGPEQFF.

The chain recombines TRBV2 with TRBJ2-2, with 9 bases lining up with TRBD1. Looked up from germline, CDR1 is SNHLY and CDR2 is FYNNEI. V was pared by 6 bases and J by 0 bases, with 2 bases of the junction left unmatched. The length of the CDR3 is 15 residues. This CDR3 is CASRDRGTNTGELFF. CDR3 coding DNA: TGTGCCAGCAGGGACAGGGGAACGAACACCGGGGAGCTGTTTTTT.

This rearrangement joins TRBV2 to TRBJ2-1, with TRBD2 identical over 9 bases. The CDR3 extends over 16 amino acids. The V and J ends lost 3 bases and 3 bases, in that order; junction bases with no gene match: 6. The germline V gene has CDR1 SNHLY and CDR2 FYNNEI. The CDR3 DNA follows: TGTGCCAGCAGTGACGGGGCGGGAGGGGACTACAATGAGCAGTTCTTC. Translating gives CASSDGAGGDYNEQFF.

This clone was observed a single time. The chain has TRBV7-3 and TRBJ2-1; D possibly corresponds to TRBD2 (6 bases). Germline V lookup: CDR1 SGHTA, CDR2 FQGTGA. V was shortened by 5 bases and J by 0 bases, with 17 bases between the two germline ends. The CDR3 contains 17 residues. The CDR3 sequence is CASSPFLATSSYNEQFF. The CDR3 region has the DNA TGTGCCAGCAGCCCTTTTCTAGCGACCAGCTCCTACAATGAGCAGTTCTTC.

The CDR3 spells CAISESTRHSNQPQHF. CDR3 DNA sequence: TGTGCCATCAGTGAGTCGACCAGGCATAGCAATCAGCCCCAGCATTTT. The V gene is TRBV10-3, the J gene TRBJ1-5; no reliable D call. Germline CDR1 and CDR2: ENHRY and SYGVKD. CDR3 length: 16 residues. The V end was cut by 0 bases, the J end by 0 bases, with 9 bases between.

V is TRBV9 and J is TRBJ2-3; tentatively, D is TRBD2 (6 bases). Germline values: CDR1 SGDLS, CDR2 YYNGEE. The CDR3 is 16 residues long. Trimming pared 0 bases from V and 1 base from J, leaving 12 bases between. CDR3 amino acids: CASSVVPSARTDTQYF. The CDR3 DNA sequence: TGTGCCAGCAGCGTAGTCCCTAGCGCCCGCACAGATACGCAGTATTTT.

CDR3 nucleotides: TGCAGCGTTGAAGACCCCCGACGGCAGGGACTACAGCAGTACTTC. Translated: CSVEDPRRQGLQQYF. The chain recombines TRBV29-1 with TRBJ2-7, with 7 bases identical to TRBD2. Losses at the gene ends were 0 bases for V and 8 bases for J; bases not matched to a gene: 13. Germline V gene lookup returns CDR1 SQVTM and CDR2 ANQGSEA. The CDR3 is made up of 15 amino acids.

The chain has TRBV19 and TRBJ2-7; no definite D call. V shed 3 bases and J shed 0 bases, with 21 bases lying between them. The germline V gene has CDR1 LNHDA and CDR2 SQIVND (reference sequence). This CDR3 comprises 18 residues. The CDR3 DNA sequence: TGTGCCAGTAGTATCTTCCAAATGGGCCGTTCGATCTCCTACGAGCAGTACTTC. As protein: CASSIFQMGRSISYEQYF.

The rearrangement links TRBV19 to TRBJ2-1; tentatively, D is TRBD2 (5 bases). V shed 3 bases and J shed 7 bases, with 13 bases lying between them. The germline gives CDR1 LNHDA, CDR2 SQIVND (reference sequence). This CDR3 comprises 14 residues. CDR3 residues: CASSMSLAANEQFF. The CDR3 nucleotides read TGTGCCAGTAGTATGAGTCTAGCCGCGAATGAGCAGTTCTTC.

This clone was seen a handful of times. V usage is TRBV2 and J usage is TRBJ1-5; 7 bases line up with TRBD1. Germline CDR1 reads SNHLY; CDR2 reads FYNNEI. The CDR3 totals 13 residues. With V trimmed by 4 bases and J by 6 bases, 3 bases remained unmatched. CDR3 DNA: TGTGCCAGCAGTGGGACAGGTATTCAGCCCCAGCATTTT. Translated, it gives CASSGTGIQPQHF.

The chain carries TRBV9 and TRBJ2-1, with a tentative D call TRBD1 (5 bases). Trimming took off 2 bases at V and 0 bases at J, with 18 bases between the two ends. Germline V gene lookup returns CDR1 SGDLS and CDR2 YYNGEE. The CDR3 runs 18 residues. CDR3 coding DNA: TGTGCCAGCAGCGTTGCAAAAAAGGGGATGAGCTCCTACAATGAGCAGTTCTTC. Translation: CASSVAKKGMSSYNEQFF.

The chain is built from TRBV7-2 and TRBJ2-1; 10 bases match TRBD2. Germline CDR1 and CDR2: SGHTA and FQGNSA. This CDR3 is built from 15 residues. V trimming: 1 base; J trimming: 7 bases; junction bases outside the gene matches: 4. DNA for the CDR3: TGTGCCAGCAGCTTAGGGCGACTAGCGGGTAATGAGCAGTTCTTC. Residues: CASSLGRLAGNEQFF.